The next 30 T cell receptor beta chains were all read from a single sample in a study of T cells in Graves' hyperthyroidism and ophthalmopathy. The TCR beta CDR3 regions underwent amplification using RNA transcripts as the source. The HTBI primer set served for first-round RT-PCR of the TCR CDR3. TCRdb used MiXCR to reprocess the multiplex PCR reads, holding one entry per CDR3 protein. The repertoire has hundreds of thousands of distinct CDR3 sequences, around 20% of them found once; the top ten carry approximately 16%. Specimen: blood. The receptors derive from a woman aged 45-59 years with Graves' hyperthyroidism that later progressed to Graves' ophthalmopathy.

This clonotype was seen only a few times. CDR3 coding DNA: TGTGCCAGTAGTATGGGCCGACGTGCCTATAATTCACCCCTCCACTTT. It specifies CASSMGRRAYNSPLHF. V is TRBV19 and J is TRBJ1-6; unclear D gene. The CDR3 runs 16 residues. With 3 bases removed from V and 2 bases from J, the gap between germline ends came to 11 bases. The germline CDR1 and CDR2 sequences are LNHDA and SQIVND (reference sequence).

This clonotype was observed many times. The J gene is TRBJ1-1, the V gene TRBV7-9, with 8 bases identical to TRBD1. Trimming removed 4 bases from V and 10 bases from J; junction bases left unmatched: 5. Germline CDR1 SEHNR, CDR2 FQNEAQ (reference sequence). CDR3 size: 12 residues. CDR3 nucleotide sequence: TGTGCCAGCAGCTCGGACAGGGTACGAGCTTTCTTT. This sequence encodes CASSSDRVRAFF.

This clonotype was picked up many times. CDR3 DNA: TGTGCCTGGAGTGGGCTCCGAGTCACGGGGAACACTGAAGCTTTCTTT. It encodes CAWSGLRVTGNTEAFF. This chain uses TRBV30 with TRBJ1-1; D is ambiguous. In germline, CDR1 is GTSNPN, CDR2 SVGIG (reference sequence). Trimming cost V 1 base and J 1 base, with 16 bases left between them. The CDR3 runs 16 residues.

Only a few counts were recorded for this clonotype. The chain uses TRBV7-9 and TRBJ2-5, with TRBD2 matching over 7 bases. CDR1 and CDR2 (germline): SEHNR, FQNEAQ (reference sequence). The junction had 8 bases not matched to a gene; V was cut back by 4 bases and J by 0 bases. The CDR3 extends over 16 amino acids. The CDR3 region has the DNA TGTGCCAGCAGCTACTCGGGCGGGGGTGACCAAGAGACCCAGTACTTC. Its translation is CASSYSGGGDQETQYF.

This clonotype was counted a few times. This chain joins TRBV5-5 and TRBJ1-2, with D possibly matching TRBD1 (6 bases). Germline-derived CDR1 and CDR2 are SGHKS and YYEKEE (reference sequence). Between the trimmed V and J ends, which lost 4 bases and 4 bases, there was a span of 14 bases. There are 14 residues in the CDR3. The CDR3 DNA sequence: TGTGCCAGCAGCACCAGACAGGTTGGCTATGGCTACACCTTC. Protein sequence: CASSTRQVGYGYTF.

Many counts were recorded for this clonotype. The CDR3 DNA sequence: TGTGCCAGCAGTTATGGTGGACAGGCAGATACGCAGTATTTT. It is translated as CASSYGGQADTQYF. The rearrangement joins TRBV6-5 to TRBJ2-3, with 7 bases identical to TRBD1. Germline lookup yields CDR1 MNHEY and CDR2 SVGAGI. The CDR3 totals 14 residues. The V segment lost 3 bases and the J segment 4 bases; nucleotides outside the gene matches: 4.

This clonotype showed up many times. This chain joins TRBV20-1 and TRBJ1-5; D is unresolved. The CDR3 is 12 amino acids. Trimming took 6 bases from V and 0 from J, leaving 6 bases between them. Germline V gives CDR1 DFQATT, CDR2 SNEGSKA (reference sequence). The CDR3 DNA follows: TGCAGTGCCCGACCTAGCAATCAGCCCCAGCATTTT. Amino acids: CSARPSNQPQHF.

V usage is TRBV6-1 and J usage is TRBJ2-5, with TRBD2 matching 11 bases. From germline, CDR1 is MNHNS and CDR2 SASEGT. V lost 5 bases and J lost 6; bases outside the gene matches: 14. CDR3 length equals 17 residues. CDR3 DNA: TGTGCCAGCAGTTCCTTTCTGTTAGCGGGGGGGTTAAAGACCCAGTACTTC. Protein: CASSSFLLAGGLKTQYF.

This chain joins TRBV7-9 and TRBJ1-6, with TRBD1 matching 8 bases. The junction had 5 bases not matched to a gene; V was cut back by 1 base and J by 9 bases. The CDR3 sequence is 15 residues long. Germline CDR1 SEHNR, CDR2 FQNEAQ (reference sequence). CDR3 in DNA: TGTGCCAGCAGCTTAGTACAGGGGGATATTTCACCCCTCCACTTT. Its translation is CASSLVQGDISPLHF.

There are many counts of this clonotype. J is TRBJ2-7 and V is TRBV7-9; possibly TRBD1 or TRBD2 for D (6 bases each). The CDR3 is made up of 15 amino acids. V was pared by 2 bases and J by 6 bases, with 17 bases between. Germline V gene data show CDR1 as SEHNR and CDR2 as FQNEAQ (reference sequence). CDR3 sequence: CASSLLLGGPVEQYF. For the CDR3, the DNA is TGTGCCAGCAGCTTACTCCTTGGGGGGCCGGTCGAGCAGTACTTC. The full variable domain, completed using reference TRBV7-9 and TRBJ2-7, is DTGVSQNPRHKITKRGQNVTFRCDPISEHNRLYWYRQTLGQGPEFLTYFQNEAQLEKSRLLSDRFSAERPKGSFSTLEIQRTEQGDSAMYLCASSLLLGGPVEQYFGPGTRLTVT.

This clonotype was found a few times. This chain connects TRBV10-2 to TRBJ1-5, with 9 bases that match TRBD1. The CDR3 runs to 14 residues. The J segment lost 5 bases and the V segment lost 3 bases, leaving 2 bases of the junction unmatched. The germline gives CDR1 WSHSY, CDR2 SAAADI. CDR3 DNA: TGCGCCAGCAGTGAACAGGGGGCTGATCAGCCCCAGCATTTT. It specifies CASSEQGADQPQHF.

This clonotype was found a few times. The chain has TRBV7-9 and TRBJ2-7, with a weak D call TRBD1 (6 bases). Per the germline V gene, CDR1 is SEHNR and CDR2 is FQNEAQ (reference sequence). This CDR3 contains 13 residues. The V and J ends lost 8 bases and 0 bases respectively, with 11 bases between them. CDR3 DNA sequence: TGTGCCAGCGACCGGGACAACTCCTACGAGCAGTACTTC. Residues: CASDRDNSYEQYF. The whole variable domain, remainder taken from reference TRBV7-9 and TRBJ2-7, is DTGVSQNPRHKITKRGQNVTFRCDPISEHNRLYWYRQTLGQGPEFLTYFQNEAQLEKSRLLSDRFSAERPKGSFSTLEIQRTEQGDSAMYLCASDRDNSYEQYFGPGTRLTVT.

J is TRBJ2-7 and V is TRBV20-1; 7 bases agree with TRBD1. The V and J ends lost 3 bases and 7 bases, in that order; junction bases with no gene match: 6. This CDR3 has 12 amino acids. Germline loops: CDR1 DFQATT, CDR2 SNEGSKA (reference sequence). The CDR3 sequence: CSARKGAGEQYF. In DNA, the CDR3 is TGCAGTGCTAGGAAGGGGGCAGGGGAGCAGTACTTC.

In this sample, this clonotype turned up a few times. The chain joins TRBV11-1 to TRBJ2-6; D call uncertain. Looked up from germline, CDR1 is SGHAT and CDR2 is FQDESV (reference sequence). The CDR3 sequence is 16 residues long. V gave up 5 bases and J gave up 0 bases, with 11 bases separating them. The CDR3 protein is CASSMRPPSGANVLTF. CDR3 nucleotide sequence: TGTGCCAGCAGCATGCGCCCTCCCTCTGGGGCCAACGTCCTGACTTTC.

In this sample, this clonotype turned up a few times. The chain links TRBV18 to TRBJ1-1; D might be TRBD1 (6 bases). Trimming removed 9 bases at V and 3 bases at J, with 20 bases between. This CDR3 comprises 15 residues. The germline gives CDR1 KGHSH, CDR2 LQKENI. The DNA of the CDR3 is TGTGCCAGTATCGAAGCGGGGGCGGTGGACACTGAAGCTTTCTTT. This codes for CASIEAGAVDTEAFF.

This clonotype occurred a few times. The V call is TRBV5-5, the J call TRBJ1-5, with TRBD1 identical over 7 bases. Looked up from germline, CDR1 is SGHKS and CDR2 is YYEKEE (reference sequence). This CDR3 spans 16 amino acids. Trimming at V came to 0 bases and at J to 2 bases, leaving 5 bases not matched to a gene. For the CDR3, the DNA is TGTGCCAGCAGCTTGGGACAGGGTGAGGGCAATCAGCCCCAGCATTTT. Its translation is CASSLGQGEGNQPQHF.

This clonotype was seen only once. This chain joins TRBV27 and TRBJ2-1; D unclear. The CDR3 spans 15 residues. From germline, CDR1 is MNHEY and CDR2 SMNVEV (reference sequence). V was trimmed by 2 bases and J by 2 bases, leaving 10 bases between them. CDR3 in amino acids: CASSLVSWTYNEQFF. As DNA, the CDR3 is TGTGCCAGCAGTTTAGTGTCATGGACCTACAATGAGCAGTTCTTC.

J is TRBJ2-3 and V is TRBV27; 10 nucleotides align to TRBD2. In germline, CDR1 is MNHEY, CDR2 SMNVEV (reference sequence). There are 14 residues in the CDR3. J was trimmed by 4 bases and V by 6 bases; bases with no gene match: 4. The CDR3 sequence: CASRGAGGADTQYF. In DNA, the CDR3 is TGTGCCAGCAGGGGAGCGGGGGGGGCAGATACGCAGTATTTT.

The chain combines TRBV11-2 with TRBJ2-1; tentatively, D is TRBD1 (7 bases). The V gene's germline CDR1 is SGHAT and CDR2 FQNNGV. Trimming took 6 bases from V and 3 from J, leaving 18 bases between them. The CDR3 is 16 residues long. CDR3 residues: CASSVRGDSHYNEQFF. DNA of the CDR3: TGTGCCAGCAGTGTCAGGGGGGACAGCCACTACAATGAGCAGTTCTTC.

The V call is TRBV20-1, the J call TRBJ2-2, with D maybe TRBD2 (6 bases). Germline CDR1 and CDR2: DFQATT and SNEGSKA (reference sequence). Trimming cost V 1 base and J 0 bases, with 12 bases left between them. The CDR3 is 16 residues long. The CDR3 DNA reads as TGCAGTGCTAGAGGTTGGGAGGAGACGAACACCGGGGAGCTGTTTTTT. This encodes CSARGWEETNTGELFF.

This clonotype has more than one count but fewer than ten. The J gene is TRBJ1-1, the V gene TRBV20-1, with D perhaps matching TRBD1 (6 bases). CDR1 is DFQATT, CDR2 SNEGSKA, per germline (reference sequence). The CDR3 spans 15 residues. The V end was cut by 5 bases, the J end by 4 bases, with 20 bases between. In nucleotides, the CDR3 is TGCAGTGCTCAAGGTGGGGGGGCGCGGGGCACTGAAGCTTTCTTT. Its protein product is CSAQGGGARGTEAFF.

This clonotype was found many times. The genes are TRBV2 and TRBJ2-7, with 11 bases lining up with TRBD2. J was trimmed by 7 bases and V by 7 bases; bases with no gene match: 12. Germline lookup yields CDR1 SNHLY and CDR2 FYNNEI. This CDR3 has 15 amino acids. The CDR3 protein is CASTPRTSGPTEQYF. CDR3 DNA sequence: TGTGCCAGCACCCCAAGGACTAGCGGGCCTACGGAGCAGTACTTC.

The rearrangement links TRBV20-1 to TRBJ1-2; D uncertain. V lost 0 bases and J 4 bases, leaving 9 bases between the germline ends. This CDR3 region has 13 residues. The germline V gene has CDR1 DFQATT and CDR2 SNEGSKA (reference sequence). CDR3 DNA sequence: TGCAGTGCTAGAGATCAACAGAGCTATGGCTACACCTTC. Translated: CSARDQQSYGYTF.

This chain uses TRBV13 with TRBJ1-6, with D possibly matching TRBD1 (5 bases). The CDR3 runs to 18 residues. V shed 5 bases and J shed 5 bases, with 22 bases lying between them. The V gene's germline CDR1 is PRHDT and CDR2 FYEKMQ (reference sequence). The CDR3 protein is CASSRGRTEFADNSPLHF. CDR3 DNA sequence: TGTGCCAGCAGCCGGGGACGGACGGAGTTTGCAGATAATTCACCCCTCCACTTT.

The V call is TRBV7-8, the J call TRBJ2-2, with 11 positions matching TRBD2. This CDR3 comprises 18 residues. Germline CDR1 and CDR2: SGHVS and FQNEAQ. V trimming: 1 base; J trimming: 5 bases; junction bases outside the gene matches: 9. CDR3 DNA: TGTGCCAGCAGCTTAGATATCCTAGCGGGGGGCCTGACCGGGGAGCTGTTTTTT. Translation gives CASSLDILAGGLTGELFF.

The chain couples TRBV6-6 to TRBJ1-2; D may be TRBD1 (6 bases). Germline lookup yields CDR1 MNHNY and CDR2 SVGAGI (reference sequence). The CDR3 has 15 residues. Trimming took 0 bases from V and 0 from J, leaving 8 bases between them. The DNA of the CDR3 is TGTGCCAGCAGTTACTCAGGGGGGTCTAACTATGGCTACACCTTC. Protein: CASSYSGGSNYGYTF.

V and J are TRBV5-4 and TRBJ1-4; D is perhaps TRBD1 (6 bases). Per germline, CDR1 SGHNT and CDR2 YYREEE (reference sequence). The CDR3 totals 14 residues. The ends were cut back, 3 bases at V and 8 bases at J, with 14 bases in the middle. The CDR3 bases are TGTGCCAGCAGCTCCGCCCAGGGGAACGAAAAACTGTTTTTT. It codes for CASSSAQGNEKLFF.

This chain joins TRBV24-1 and TRBJ2-2, with D possibly matching TRBD2 (5 bases). CDR3 length: 16 residues. Trimming took off 2 bases at V and 2 bases at J, with 11 bases between the two ends. The germline gives CDR1 KGHDR, CDR2 SFDVKD. CDR3 residues: CATSDSGRLNTGELFF. CDR3 sequence (DNA): TGTGCCACCAGTGATTCGGGCAGACTAAACACCGGGGAGCTGTTTTTT.

This clonotype was seen at least ten times. This chain joins TRBV20-1 and TRBJ2-7; 10 nucleotides line up with TRBD1. CDR1 and CDR2 (germline): DFQATT, SNEGSKA (reference sequence). With 6 bases clipped from V and 8 bases from J, the junction kept 4 bases outside the gene matches. The CDR3 length is 11 residues. The CDR3 sequence: CSAGQGNQQYF. The CDR3 DNA reads TGCAGTGCGGGACAGGGGAACCAGCAGTACTTC.

J is TRBJ2-1 and V is TRBV18; D not certain. CDR1 is KGHSH, CDR2 LQKENI, per germline. There are 11 residues in the CDR3. Trimming shortened V by 8 bases and J by 5 bases, and 7 bases separated the two germline ends. The CDR3 DNA is TGTGCCAGCCGCTGGGACAATGAGCAGTTCTTC. The encoded protein is CASRWDNEQFF.